This entry lists 12 T cell receptor beta chains sequenced from one sample in a study of STAT3 mutations in large granular lymphocyte leukemia (dated by TCRdb to about 2019). What the research found in general, with its limitations: At least one immunodominant TCRbeta clonotype was present in every T-LGLL patient, and multiple immunodominant subclonotypes appeared in about half of the T-LGLL patients.

No antigen has been identified for these receptors. Receptors were amplified or captured by the immunoSEQ multiplex PCR assay. TCRdb holds this immuneACCESS table with in-frame rearrangements only. Some clones are missing; in checked studies, unresolved V genes explain under half, and the rest has no known cause. This sample comprises fewer than 10,000 clones, about 89% of them detected only once. Around four fifths of the sample is taken by the ten largest. What was sequenced was peripheral blood mononuclear cells. The receptors come from an elderly man with T-cell large granular lymphocyte leukemia. Some clones in this sample may be carry-over from other donors' samples. The age is the age at diagnosis.

V is TRBV18 and J is TRBJ1-1; D remains ambiguous. This CDR3 has 13 residues. Per the germline V gene, CDR1 is KGHSH and CDR2 is LQKENI. The V end lost 2 bases, the J end lost 4 bases, and 8 bases lay between the germline ends. In nucleotides, the CDR3 is TGTGCCAGCTCACCAAGCGAGGGCACTGAAGCTTTCTTT. Its translation is CASSPSEGTEAFF.

The chain has TRBV12-5 and TRBJ1-5; the D gene is possibly TRBD1 (6 bases). The germline gives CDR1 LGHNT, CDR2 FRNRAP. CDR3 length: 15 residues. The V end lost 7 bases, the J end lost 1 base, and 14 bases lay between the germline ends. CDR3 sequence (DNA): TGTGCTAGTGCCCCCGGGGACATAAGCAATCAGCCCCAGCATTTT. It is translated as CASAPGDISNQPQHF.

This clone was counted between two and nine times. This chain's CDR3 is CASSRGQGGSPLHF. The DNA of the CDR3 is TGTGCCAGCAGTCGAGGGCAGGGGGGCTCACCCCTCCACTTT. This chain joins TRBV27 and TRBJ1-6; 7 nucleotides line up with TRBD1. J gave up 10 bases and V 5 bases, and 8 bases lay outside the gene matches. The CDR3 is 14 amino acids. The V gene's germline CDR1 is MNHEY and CDR2 SMNVEV (reference sequence).

The chain links TRBV5-4 to TRBJ2-7; D not certain. Between the trimmed V and J ends, which lost 2 bases and 3 bases, there was a span of 3 bases. The CDR3 covers 11 residues. Germline V gives CDR1 SGHNT, CDR2 YYREEE (reference sequence). CDR3 sequence reads: CASSFGYEQYF. DNA of the CDR3: TGTGCCAGCAGCTTCGGCTACGAGCAGTACTTC. The whole variable domain, filled in from reference TRBV5-4 and TRBJ2-7, reads ETGVTQSPTHLIKTRGQQVTLRCSSQSGHNTVSWYQQALGQGPQFIFQYYREEENGRGNFPPRFSGLQFPNYSSELNVNALELDDSALYLCASSFGYEQYFGPGTRLTVT.

The rearrangement uses TRBV30 and TRBJ1-4; D gene ambiguous. V lost 0 bases, J lost 8 bases, and 16 bases lay in between. The CDR3 is made up of 15 amino acids. The germline CDR1 and CDR2 sequences are GTSNPN and SVGIG (reference sequence). In DNA, the CDR3 is TGTGCCTGGAGTGTTCTGCCGTCTCGAGGGGAAAAACTGTTTTTT. Translation gives CAWSVLPSRGEKLFF.

In this sample, this clone turned up a few times. J is TRBJ2-5 and V is TRBV14; weak D call: TRBD1 (5 bases). V lost 2 bases and J 2 bases, leaving 9 bases between the germline ends. Per the germline V gene, CDR1 is SGHDN and CDR2 is FVKESK. This CDR3 is built from 14 residues. The CDR3 DNA reads as TGTGCCAGCAGCCAAAAGACAGAGCAAGAGACCCAGTACTTC. The encoded protein is CASSQKTEQETQYF.

The rearrangement uses TRBV5-5 and TRBJ1-2; D might be TRBD1 (5 bases). Trimming shortened V by 0 bases and J by 2 bases, and 11 bases separated the two germline ends. There are 15 residues in the CDR3. Per germline, CDR1 SGHKS and CDR2 YYEKEE (reference sequence). Here the CDR3 reads CASSLAGTGNYGYTF. CDR3 in DNA: TGTGCCAGCAGCTTGGCCGGGACTGGCAACTATGGCTACACCTTC.

The chain links TRBV19 to TRBJ2-7, with D perhaps TRBD1 or TRBD2 (5 bases each). This CDR3 is built from 14 residues. Germline V lookup: CDR1 LNHDA, CDR2 SQIVND (reference sequence). Deletions cut 8 bases from V and 0 bases from J, with 14 bases between. The CDR3 loop is CASRRGSTSYEQYF. The CDR3 DNA follows: TGTGCCAGTCGCCGGGGCTCGACCTCCTACGAGCAGTACTTC.

This chain links TRBV2 with TRBJ2-7, with D possibly being TRBD2 (7 bases). Germline V gene lookup returns CDR1 SNHLY and CDR2 FYNNEI. The CDR3 is 14 residues long. V dropped 3 bases and J dropped 5 bases, with 14 bases sitting between them. CDR3 amino acids: CASSERRGANEQYF. CDR3 bases: TGTGCCAGCAGTGAGAGACGGGGGGCAAACGAGCAGTACTTC.

The chain uses TRBV9 and TRBJ2-3; 7 positions match TRBD2. The junction had 10 bases not matched to a gene; V was cut back by 4 bases and J by 2 bases. Germline CDR1 SGDLS, CDR2 YYNGEE. There are 16 residues in the CDR3. The CDR3 coding sequence is TGTGCCAGCAGCACTAGTCCCAGCGGGGTCACAGATACGCAGTATTTT. This translates into CASSTSPSGVTDTQYF.

The chain has TRBV4-3 and TRBJ1-2; D may be TRBD1 (5 bases). The CDR3 totals 15 residues. Looked up from germline, CDR1 is LGHNA and CDR2 is YSLEER. The V gene lost 1 base and the J gene lost 6 bases, with 15 bases spanning the gap. CDR3 bases: TGCGCCAGCAGCCAAGGGGGAGGGGATATCCATGGCTACACCTTC. Its translation: CASSQGGGDIHGYTF.

The V gene is TRBV5-1, the J gene TRBJ1-3; 8 nucleotides align to TRBD1. The CDR3 loop spans 16 amino acids. Germline lookup yields CDR1 SGHRS and CDR2 YFSETQ. V dropped 0 bases and J dropped 8; count of bases not matched to a gene: 10. For the CDR3, the DNA is TGCGCCAGCAGCTTGGCGGGGACAGGTTTTAGCGACACCATATATTTT. This translates into CASSLAGTGFSDTIYF.